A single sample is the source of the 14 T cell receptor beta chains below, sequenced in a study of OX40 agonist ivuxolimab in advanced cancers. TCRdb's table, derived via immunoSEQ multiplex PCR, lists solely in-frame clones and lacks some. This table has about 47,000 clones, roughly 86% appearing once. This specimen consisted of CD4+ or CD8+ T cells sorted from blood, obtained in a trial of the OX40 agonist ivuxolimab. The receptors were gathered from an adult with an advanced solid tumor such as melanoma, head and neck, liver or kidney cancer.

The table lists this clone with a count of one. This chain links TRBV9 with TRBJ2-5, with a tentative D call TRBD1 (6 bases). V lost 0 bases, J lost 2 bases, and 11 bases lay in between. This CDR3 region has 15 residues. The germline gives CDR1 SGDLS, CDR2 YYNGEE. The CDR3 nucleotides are TGTGCCAGCAGCGTAGCGGCAGGGGAGCAAGAGACCCAGTACTTC. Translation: CASSVAAGEQETQYF. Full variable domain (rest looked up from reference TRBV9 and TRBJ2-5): DSGVTQTPKHLITATGQRVTLRCSPRSGDLSVYWYQQSLDQGLQFLIQYYNGEERAKGNILERFSAQQFPDLHSELNLSSLELGDSALYFCASSVAAGEQETQYFGPGTRLLVL.

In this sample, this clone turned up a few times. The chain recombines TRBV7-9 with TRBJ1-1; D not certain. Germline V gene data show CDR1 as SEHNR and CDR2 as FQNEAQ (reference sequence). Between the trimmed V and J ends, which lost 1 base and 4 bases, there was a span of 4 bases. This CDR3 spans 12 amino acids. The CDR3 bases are TGTGCCAGCAGCTTAGAGGCCACTGAAGCTTTCTTT. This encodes CASSLEATEAFF. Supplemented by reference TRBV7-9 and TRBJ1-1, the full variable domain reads DTGVSQNPRHKITKRGQNVTFRCDPISEHNRLYWYRQTLGQGPEFLTYFQNEAQLEKSRLLSDRFSAERPKGSFSTLEIQRTEQGDSAMYLCASSLEATEAFFGQGTRLTVV.

The CDR3 spells CASSTIKRTETQYF. CDR3 nucleotide sequence: TGTGCCAGCAGCACCATCAAGCGGACAGAGACCCAGTACTTC. The V and J genes are TRBV7-9 and TRBJ2-5; perhaps TRBD2 as D (5 bases). Trimming stripped 5 bases from V and 4 bases from J, with 14 bases between. CDR3 length equals 14 residues. The V gene's germline CDR1 is SEHNR and CDR2 FQNEAQ (reference sequence). Supplemented by reference TRBV7-9 and TRBJ2-5, the full variable domain reads DTGVSQNPRHKITKRGQNVTFRCDPISEHNRLYWYRQTLGQGPEFLTYFQNEAQLEKSRLLSDRFSAERPKGSFSTLEIQRTEQGDSAMYLCASSTIKRTETQYFGPGTRLLVL.

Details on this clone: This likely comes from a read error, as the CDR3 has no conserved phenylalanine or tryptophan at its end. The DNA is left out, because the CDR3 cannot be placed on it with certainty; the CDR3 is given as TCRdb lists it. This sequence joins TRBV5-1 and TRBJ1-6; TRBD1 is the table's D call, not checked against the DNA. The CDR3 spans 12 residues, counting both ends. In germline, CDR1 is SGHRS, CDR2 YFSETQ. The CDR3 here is CASSSRQGFPAR.

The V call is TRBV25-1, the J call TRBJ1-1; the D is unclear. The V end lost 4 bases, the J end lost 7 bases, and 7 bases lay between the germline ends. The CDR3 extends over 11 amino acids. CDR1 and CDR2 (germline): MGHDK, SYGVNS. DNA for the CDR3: TGTGCCAGCAGTGCGGAGCTTGAAGCTTTCTTT. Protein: CASSAELEAFF.

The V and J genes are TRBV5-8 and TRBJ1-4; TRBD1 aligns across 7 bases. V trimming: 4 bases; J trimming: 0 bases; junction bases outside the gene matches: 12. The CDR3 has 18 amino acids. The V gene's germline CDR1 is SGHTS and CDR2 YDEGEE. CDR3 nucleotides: TGTGCCAGCAGCCCTTTTCAGGGGGGTGCCTCAACTAATGAAAAACTGTTTTTT. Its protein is CASSPFQGGASTNEKLFF.

The CDR3 is CASRDAMTYEQYF. The CDR3 bases are TGCGCCAGCCGGGACGCCATGACCTACGAGCAGTACTTC. J is TRBJ2-7 and V is TRBV10-2, with D perhaps assigned TRBD1 or TRBD2 (5 bases each). This CDR3 contains 13 residues. Germline-derived CDR1 and CDR2 are WSHSY and SAAADI. Deletions cut 8 bases from V and 2 bases from J, with 13 bases between.

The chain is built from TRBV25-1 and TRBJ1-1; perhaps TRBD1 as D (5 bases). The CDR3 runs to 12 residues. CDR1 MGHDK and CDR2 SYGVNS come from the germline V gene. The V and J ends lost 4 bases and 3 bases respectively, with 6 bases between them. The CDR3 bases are TGTGCCAGCAGTGGGGGCCACACTGAAGCTTTCTTT. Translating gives CASSGGHTEAFF.

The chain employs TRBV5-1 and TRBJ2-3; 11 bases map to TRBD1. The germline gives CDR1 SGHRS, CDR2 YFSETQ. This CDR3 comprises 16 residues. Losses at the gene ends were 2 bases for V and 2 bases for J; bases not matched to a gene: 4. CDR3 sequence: CASSLGQGANTDTQYF. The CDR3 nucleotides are TGCGCCAGCAGCTTAGGACAGGGGGCGAACACAGATACGCAGTATTTT.

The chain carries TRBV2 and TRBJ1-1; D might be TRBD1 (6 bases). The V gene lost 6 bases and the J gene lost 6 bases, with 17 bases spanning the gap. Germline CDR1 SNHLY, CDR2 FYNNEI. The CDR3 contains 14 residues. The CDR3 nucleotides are TGTGCCAGCAGGTGGGGGGCTTTGGACGCTGAAGCTTTCTTT. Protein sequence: CASRWGALDAEAFF.

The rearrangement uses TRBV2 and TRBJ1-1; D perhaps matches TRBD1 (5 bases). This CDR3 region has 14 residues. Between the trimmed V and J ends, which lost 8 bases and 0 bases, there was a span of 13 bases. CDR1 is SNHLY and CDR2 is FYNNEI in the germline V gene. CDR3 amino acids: CASDPGKMNTEAFF. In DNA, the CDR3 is TGTGCCAGCGATCCAGGGAAGATGAACACTGAAGCTTTCTTT.

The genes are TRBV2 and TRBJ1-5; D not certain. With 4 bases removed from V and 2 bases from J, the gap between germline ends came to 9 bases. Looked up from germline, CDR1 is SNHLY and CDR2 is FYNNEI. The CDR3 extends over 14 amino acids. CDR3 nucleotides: TGTGCCAGCAGTGGCTCGGGTGGCAATCAGCCCCAGCATTTT. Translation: CASSGSGGNQPQHF.

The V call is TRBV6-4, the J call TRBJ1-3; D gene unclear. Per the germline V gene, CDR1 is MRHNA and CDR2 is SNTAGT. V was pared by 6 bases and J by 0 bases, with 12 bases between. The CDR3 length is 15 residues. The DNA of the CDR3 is TGTGCCAGCAGGGACGTGGTTCTCTCTGGAAACACCATATATTTT. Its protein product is CASRDVVLSGNTIYF.

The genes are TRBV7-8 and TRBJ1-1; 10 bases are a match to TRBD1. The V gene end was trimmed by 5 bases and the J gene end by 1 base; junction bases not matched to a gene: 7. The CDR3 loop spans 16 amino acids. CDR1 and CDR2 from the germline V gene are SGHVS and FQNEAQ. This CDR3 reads CASSTRQGASNTEAFF. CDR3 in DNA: TGTGCCAGCAGCACTAGACAGGGGGCTTCGAACACTGAAGCTTTCTTT. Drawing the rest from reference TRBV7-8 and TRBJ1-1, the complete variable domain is GAGVSQSPRYKVAKRGQDVALRCDPISGHVSLFWYQQALGQGPEFLTYFQNEAQLDKSGLPSDRFFAERPEGSVSTLKIQRTQQEDSAVYLCASSTRQGASNTEAFFGQGTRLTVV.